This is a list of T cell receptor beta chains from one sample in a study of beta chain features in type 1 diabetes. Produced via immunoSEQ multiplex PCR; TCRdb's table is partial and in-frame only. In the table there are about 370,000 clones, around a tenth of which are singletons. Material: central memory CD4+ T cells from blood. Every receptor here comes from a man younger than 40 with type 1 diabetes. Each CDR3 is given with its conserved first and last residue. Each record gives: V gene, CDR3 protein.

V: TRBV7-7
CDR3: CASSLYPGTAGSYNEQFF

V: TRBV5-1
CDR3: CASSLARASVGDTQYF

V: TRBV6-1
CDR3: CASSNTGPYNEQFF

V: TRBV6-6
CDR3: CASRPTGGIGYTF

V: TRBV7-9
CDR3: CASSSLAGAQNEQFF

V: TRBV6-5
CDR3: CASSPYENYGYTF

V: TRBV28
CDR3: CASRAGTAAYEQYF

V: TRBV2
CDR3: CASSDQRNTEAFF

V: TRBV6-5
CDR3: CASSYTGQGYYGYTF

V: TRBV7-7
CDR3: CASSPGPNSYEQYF

V: TRBV15
CDR3: CATSRPKGSGVEQYF

V: TRBV2
CDR3: CASSLTGTEQFF

V: TRBV6-6
CDR3: CASSYSILNTEAFF

V: TRBV28
CDR3: CASRGLYSNQPQHF

V: TRBV10-3
CDR3: CAISSQGTNTEAFF

V: TRBV5-1
CDR3: CASSLEGNGYTF

V: TRBV15
CDR3: CATSRQGPTYEQYF

V: TRBV7-2
CDR3: CASSLVGWAVSGGANVLTF

V: TRBV4-2
CDR3: CASSQAVATGSYEQYF

V: TRBV19
CDR3: CASSHWGGRVTGELFF